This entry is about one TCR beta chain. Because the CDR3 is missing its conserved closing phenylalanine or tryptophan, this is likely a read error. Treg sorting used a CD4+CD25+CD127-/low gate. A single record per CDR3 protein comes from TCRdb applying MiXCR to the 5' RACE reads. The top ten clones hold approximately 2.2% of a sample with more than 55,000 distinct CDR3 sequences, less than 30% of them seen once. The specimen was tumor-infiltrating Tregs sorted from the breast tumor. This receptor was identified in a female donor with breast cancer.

The CDR3 here is CASSQMDPFGGYTL. DNA for the CDR3: TGTGCCAGCAGCCAAATGGATCCGTTCGGAGGCTACACCTTA. The chain uses TRBV3-1 and TRBJ1-2; D remains ambiguous. The CDR3 has 14 residues. The V and J ends lost 2 bases and 8 bases respectively, with 15 bases between them. Looked up from germline, CDR1 is LGHDT and CDR2 is YNNKEL (reference sequence).